The text below deals with one TCR beta chain. Assay: immunoSEQ multiplex PCR; the TCRdb copy retains only in-frame clones and omits some. The repertoire holds 45,000 to 60,000 clones, about 92% seen once, with less than 8% in the top ten. This record comes from a study of OX40 agonist ivuxolimab in advanced cancers. CDR1 and CDR2 (germline): MNHEY, SMNVEV (reference sequence). Trimming cost V 0 bases and J 0 bases, with 10 bases left between them. The CDR3 is 16 residues long. This rearrangement joins TRBV27 to TRBJ2-3; unclear D gene. This TCR came from an adult with an advanced solid tumor such as melanoma, head and neck, liver or kidney cancer. This material consisted of CD4+ or CD8+ T cells sorted from blood, taken in a trial of the OX40 agonist ivuxolimab. The CDR3 sequence is CASSLSDGTSTDTQYF. CDR3 DNA: TGTGCCAGCAGTTTATCTGACGGAACTAGCACAGATACGCAGTATTTT.